One and the same sample provided the 26 T cell receptor beta chains below, sequenced in a study of cytomegalovirus exposure and HLA in healthy donors. Assay: immunoSEQ multiplex PCR; the TCRdb copy retains only in-frame clones and omits some. Among about 74,000 clones, roughly 94% were seen once, and the ten largest hold around 1.5%. Sequenced sample: PBMCs. Receptors were obtained from a man younger than 30 in good health and CMV-seropositive.

The chain is built from TRBV28 and TRBJ2-7; D is perhaps TRBD2 (8 bases). This CDR3 contains 15 residues. Trimming took off 5 bases at V and 8 bases at J, with 22 bases between the two ends. In germline, CDR1 is MDHEN, CDR2 SYDVKM. The CDR3 protein is CASSLPGGGKFQQYF. In DNA, the CDR3 is TGTGCCAGCAGTCTCCCGGGAGGGGGCAAGTTTCAGCAGTACTTC.

The chain is built from TRBV28 and TRBJ2-7, with a possible D match to TRBD2 (6 bases). CDR1 is MDHEN, CDR2 SYDVKM, per germline. V dropped 6 bases and J dropped 2 bases, with 11 bases sitting between them. The CDR3 is made up of 13 amino acids. CDR3 residues: CASREGRAYEQYF. The CDR3 coding sequence is TGTGCCAGCAGGGAGGGACGCGCCTACGAGCAGTACTTC.

The chain employs TRBV6-1 and TRBJ2-5, with 7 bases identical to TRBD1. Per germline, CDR1 MNHNS and CDR2 SASEGT. The trim removed 8 bases at V and 4 bases at J, leaving 10 bases unmatched. The CDR3 is 14 amino acids. The CDR3 DNA is TGTGCCAGCGGGGCCGGACCAGGGGGAGAGACCCAGTACTTC. Residues: CASGAGPGGETQYF.

The chain joins TRBV5-6 to TRBJ1-2; D is possibly TRBD1 (5 bases). The CDR3 has 13 residues. Trimming removed 4 bases at V and 2 bases at J, with 9 bases between. In germline, CDR1 is SGHDT, CDR2 YYEEEE. The CDR3 loop reads CASSLDRNYGYTF. As DNA, the CDR3 is TGTGCCAGCAGCCTTGACAGAAACTATGGCTACACCTTC.

The chain joins TRBV12-5 to TRBJ1-4; no clear D. CDR1 and CDR2 (germline): LGHNT, FRNRAP. CDR3 length equals 12 residues. V was shortened by 0 bases and J by 13 bases, with 9 bases between the two germline ends. CDR3 in DNA: TGTGCTAGTGGTTTGGTACGTGGAGGACTGTTTTTT. Translation: CASGLVRGGLFF.

The table lists this clone with a count of one. V is TRBV6-5 and J is TRBJ1-1, with D possibly being TRBD1 (6 bases). Germline V gene lookup returns CDR1 MNHEY and CDR2 SVGAGI. Deletions cut 1 base from V and 4 bases from J, with 16 bases between. The CDR3 length is 16 residues. The CDR3 DNA reads as TGTGCCAGCAGTTACTACCCCGGGACACAGGGCACTGAAGCTTTCTTT. Its translation is CASSYYPGTQGTEAFF.

This chain links TRBV19 with TRBJ2-1; tentatively, D is TRBD1 (5 bases). The CDR3 totals 15 residues. Germline V gene sequence: CDR1 LNHDA, CDR2 SQIVND (reference sequence). V gave up 0 bases and J gave up 6 bases, with 12 bases separating them. The CDR3 DNA reads TGTGCCAGTAGTATAGATCACGCAGGGCCCAATGAGCAGTTCTTC. Protein sequence: CASSIDHAGPNEQFF.

V usage is TRBV15 and J usage is TRBJ1-1, with D tentatively TRBD1 (5 bases). Trimming took 0 bases from V and 0 from J, leaving 11 bases between them. Germline assignment: CDR1 LNHNV and CDR2 YYDKDF (reference sequence). The CDR3 totals 16 residues. The CDR3 loop reads CATSRDLDSLNTEAFF. The CDR3 coding sequence is TGTGCCACCAGCAGAGACCTAGACAGTTTGAACACTGAAGCTTTCTTT. The whole variable domain, filled in from reference TRBV15 and TRBJ1-1, reads DAMVIQNPRYQVTQFGKPVTLSCSQTLNHNVMYWYQQKSSQAPKLLFHYYDKDFNNEADTPDNFQSRRPNTSFCFLDIRSPGLGDTAMYLCATSRDLDSLNTEAFFGQGTRLTVV.

In its sample, this clone was seen once. The chain links TRBV7-9 to TRBJ2-5, with 11 bases identical to TRBD1. CDR3 size: 16 residues. The V gene end was trimmed by 5 bases and the J gene end by 7 bases; junction bases not matched to a gene: 12. Per the germline V gene, CDR1 is SEHNR and CDR2 is FQNEAQ (reference sequence). For the CDR3, the DNA is TGTGCCAGCAGCACCACTTTCGGGACAGGGGGTAGGACCCAGTACTTC. This encodes CASSTTFGTGGRTQYF.

The chain employs TRBV19 and TRBJ1-3, with D maybe TRBD1 (5 bases). In germline, CDR1 is LNHDA, CDR2 SQIVND (reference sequence). The CDR3 spans 14 residues. Deletions cut 6 bases from V and 0 bases from J, with 9 bases between. DNA of the CDR3: TGTGCCAGTAGGATGGACATCTCTGGAAACACCATATATTTT. As protein: CASRMDISGNTIYF.

The chain couples TRBV28 to TRBJ2-7; 7 nucleotides match TRBD1. Losses at the gene ends were 10 bases for V and 3 bases for J; bases not matched to a gene: 3. The germline gives CDR1 MDHEN, CDR2 SYDVKM. This CDR3 region has 11 residues. The CDR3, as DNA: TGTGCCACAGGGGGTAGCTACGAGCAGTACTTC. As protein: CATGGSYEQYF.

CDR3 sequence (DNA): TGCGCCAGCAGCCGGGAGGCAGCCAACACTGAAGCTTTCTTT. Its translation is CASSREAANTEAFF. This chain links TRBV5-1 with TRBJ1-1; D remains ambiguous. Germline V lookup: CDR1 SGHRS, CDR2 YFSETQ. The CDR3 length is 14 residues. V was cut by 4 bases and J by 2 bases, with 12 bases left in between.

This chain uses TRBV4-2 with TRBJ2-6; 9 bases match TRBD1. The germline V gene has CDR1 LGHNA and CDR2 YNFKEQ. Trimming at V came to 0 bases and at J to 2 bases, leaving 5 bases not matched to a gene. This CDR3 has 18 residues. CDR3 nucleotide sequence: TGTGCCAGCAGCCAAGATGGGACAGGGTCGGCTGGGGCCAACGTCCTGACTTTC. This translates into CASSQDGTGSAGANVLTF.

This clone has just a few counts. This chain uses TRBV28 with TRBJ2-7; TRBD2 agrees at 11 bases. V shed 6 bases, J shed 2 bases, and the junction held 3 bases outside the gene matches. The CDR3 sequence is 14 residues long. Germline CDR1 reads MDHEN; CDR2 reads SYDVKM. CDR3 sequence reads: CASRETSGAYEQYF. The CDR3 coding sequence is TGTGCCAGCAGGGAGACTAGCGGGGCCTACGAGCAGTACTTC.

The chain uses TRBV9 and TRBJ2-1; a weak D match, TRBD1 (6 bases). Trimming removed 0 bases at V and 9 bases at J, with 13 bases between. CDR1 is SGDLS, CDR2 YYNGEE, per germline. CDR3 length equals 14 residues. This chain's CDR3 is CASSVAGHSGEQFF. As DNA, the CDR3 is TGTGCCAGCAGCGTAGCGGGACACTCCGGTGAGCAGTTCTTC. Variable domain in full (rest from reference TRBV9 and TRBJ2-1): DSGVTQTPKHLITATGQRVTLRCSPRSGDLSVYWYQQSLDQGLQFLIQYYNGEERAKGNILERFSAQQFPDLHSELNLSSLELGDSALYFCASSVAGHSGEQFFGPGTRLTVL.

This clone was observed once. The chain has TRBV18 and TRBJ1-1; 7 bases align to TRBD1. The CDR3 has 15 amino acids. Trimming removed 6 bases from V and 0 bases from J; junction bases left unmatched: 7. Germline V gene sequence: CDR1 KGHSH, CDR2 LQKENI. CDR3 nucleotides: TGTGCCAGCTCCCCTTCCGGGACAGTGAACACTGAAGCTTTCTTT. Translating gives CASSPSGTVNTEAFF.

The chain uses TRBV9 and TRBJ2-1, with TRBD1 as a possible D gene (6 bases). Germline CDR1 is SGDLS and CDR2 is YYNGEE. CDR3 length: 18 amino acids. V lost 0 bases, J lost 7 bases, and 23 bases lay in between. The CDR3: CASSVVSSGVGFGNEQFF. The CDR3 nucleotides read TGTGCCAGCAGCGTAGTTTCATCAGGGGTCGGCTTTGGGAATGAGCAGTTCTTC.

V and J are TRBV27 and TRBJ2-3; a weak D match, TRBD1 (5 bases). The germline V gene has CDR1 MNHEY and CDR2 SMNVEV (reference sequence). CDR3 length equals 13 residues. Trimming cost V 2 bases and J 5 bases, with 8 bases left between them. The CDR3 DNA reads TGTGCCAGCAGTTTAGGGGCCCGAGATACGCAGTATTTT. This gives the protein CASSLGARDTQYF.

In regard to this clone: In the same sample, other DNA sequences code for this CDR3. This sequence joins TRBV28 and TRBJ2-1; D is undetermined. The length of the CDR3 is 12 residues. Germline assignment: CDR1 MDHEN and CDR2 SYDVKM. Trimming took off 1 base at V and 7 bases at J, with 5 bases between the two ends. The CDR3 region is CASSLLRNEQFF. As DNA, the CDR3 is TGTGCCAGCAGTTTATTGCGAAATGAGCAGTTCTTC.

The chain has TRBV2 and TRBJ1-1; no reliable D call. The CDR3 is 12 amino acids. Germline V gene data show CDR1 as SNHLY and CDR2 as FYNNEI. V lost 4 bases, J lost 2 bases, and 5 bases lay in between. The CDR3 DNA reads TGTGCCAGCAGTGGAGATAACACTGAAGCTTTCTTT. It yields the protein CASSGDNTEAFF.

The chain links TRBV28 to TRBJ2-4; tentatively, D is TRBD1 (6 bases). V was clipped by 4 bases and J by 10 bases, with 8 bases between them. The CDR3 sequence is 11 residues long. Germline V gives CDR1 MDHEN, CDR2 SYDVKM. Written as DNA, the CDR3 is TGTGCCAGCAGTTCGACAGGTATTCAGTACTTC. It translates to CASSSTGIQYF.

This rearrangement joins TRBV2 to TRBJ2-3, with D unresolved. Germline CDR1 and CDR2: SNHLY and FYNNEI. The CDR3 runs to 11 residues. V was cut by 5 bases and J by 3 bases, with 3 bases left in between. The CDR3 protein is CASSQTDTQYF. In DNA form, the CDR3 reads TGTGCCAGCAGTCAGACAGATACGCAGTATTTT.

J is TRBJ1-1 and V is TRBV28, with TRBD1 matching over 7 bases. Germline V gene lookup returns CDR1 MDHEN and CDR2 SYDVKM. The CDR3 loop spans 13 amino acids. The V segment lost 8 bases and the J segment 0 bases; nucleotides outside the gene matches: 3. The CDR3 loop is CASGTVMNTEAFF. For the CDR3, the DNA is TGTGCCAGCGGGACAGTCATGAACACTGAAGCTTTCTTT. The full variable domain, with the rest looked up from reference TRBV28 and TRBJ1-1, is DVKVTQSSRYLVKRTGEKVFLECVQDMDHENMFWYRQDPGLGLRLIYFSYDVKMKEKGDIPEGYSVSREKKERFSLILESASTNQTSMYLCASGTVMNTEAFFGQGTRLTVV.

The chain employs TRBV6-1 and TRBJ2-7; TRBD1 agrees at 9 bases. The germline V gene has CDR1 MNHNS and CDR2 SASEGT. The CDR3 has 14 amino acids. V shed 4 bases, J shed 4 bases, and the junction held 5 bases outside the gene matches. This CDR3 reads CASSGSGQGYEQYF. CDR3 in DNA: TGTGCCAGCAGTGGGTCGGGACAGGGTTACGAGCAGTACTTC.

The V call is TRBV18, the J call TRBJ2-7; no clear D gene. The CDR3 is 13 residues long. Germline lookup yields CDR1 KGHSH and CDR2 LQKENI. The V gene lost 2 bases and the J gene lost 4 bases, with 9 bases spanning the gap. CDR3: CASSPAQRYEQYF. In nucleotides, the CDR3 is TGTGCCAGCTCACCAGCACAGAGATACGAGCAGTACTTC.

The rearrangement uses TRBV6-5 and TRBJ1-5; TRBD1 is a possible D gene (5 bases). Trimming shortened V by 6 bases and J by 1 base, and 10 bases separated the two germline ends. Germline loops: CDR1 MNHEY, CDR2 SVGAGI. There are 14 residues in the CDR3. CDR3 sequence reads: CASSSDTSNQPQHF. The DNA for the CDR3 is TGTGCCAGCAGCTCGGACACCAGCAATCAGCCCCAGCATTTT.